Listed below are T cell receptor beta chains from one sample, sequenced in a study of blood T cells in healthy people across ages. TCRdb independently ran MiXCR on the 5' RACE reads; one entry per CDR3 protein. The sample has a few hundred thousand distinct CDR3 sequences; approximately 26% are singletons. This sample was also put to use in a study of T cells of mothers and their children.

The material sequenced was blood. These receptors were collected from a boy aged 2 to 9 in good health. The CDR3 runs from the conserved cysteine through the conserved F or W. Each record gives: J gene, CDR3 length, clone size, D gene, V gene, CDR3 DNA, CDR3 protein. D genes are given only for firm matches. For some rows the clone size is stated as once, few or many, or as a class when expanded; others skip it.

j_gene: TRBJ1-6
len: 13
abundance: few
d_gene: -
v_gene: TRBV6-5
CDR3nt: TGTGCCAGCACGGGGCTGGGCGAGTCACCCCTCCACTTT
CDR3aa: CASTGLGESPLHF

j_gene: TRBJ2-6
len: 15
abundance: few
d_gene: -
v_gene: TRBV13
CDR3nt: TGTGCCAGCAGCTTAAGAGACTCTGGGGCCAACGTCCTGACTTTC
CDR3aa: CASSLRDSGANVLTF

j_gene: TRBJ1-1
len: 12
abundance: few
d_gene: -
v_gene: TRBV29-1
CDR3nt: TGCAGCGTTGCCTCGAGTACGACTGAAGCTTTCTTT
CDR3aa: CSVASSTTEAFF

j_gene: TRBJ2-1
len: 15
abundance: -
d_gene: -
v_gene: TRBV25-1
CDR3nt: TGTGCCAGCCGACACGACTATTCGCTATACAATGAGCAGTTCTTC
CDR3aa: CASRHDYSLYNEQFF

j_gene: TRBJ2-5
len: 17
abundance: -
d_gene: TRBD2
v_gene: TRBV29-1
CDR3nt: TGCAGCGTTGAGGGGAAACTAGCGGGGGGGCGGCAAGAGACCCAGTACTTC
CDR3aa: CSVEGKLAGGRQETQYF

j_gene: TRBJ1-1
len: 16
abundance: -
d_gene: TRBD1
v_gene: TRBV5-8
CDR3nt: TGTGCCAGCAGCTTGGTGGCAGGGGGAATGAACACTGAAGCTTTCTTT
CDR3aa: CASSLVAGGMNTEAFF

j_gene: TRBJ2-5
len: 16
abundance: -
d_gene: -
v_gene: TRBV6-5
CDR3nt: TGTGCCAGCAGTTACTCCCCAGGGCGGGCCCAAGAGACCCAGTACTTC
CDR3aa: CASSYSPGRAQETQYF

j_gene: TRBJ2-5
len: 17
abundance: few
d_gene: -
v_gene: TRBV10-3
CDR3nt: TGTGCCATCACCCAAGGCACGATGGGAAGCCCCTACAATGAGCAATTCTTC
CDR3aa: CAITQGTMGSPYNEQFF

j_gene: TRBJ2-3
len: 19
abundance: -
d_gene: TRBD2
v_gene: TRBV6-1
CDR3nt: TGTGCCAGCAGTGCCGGCCGGACTAGCGGGAAGGGTATTCCAGATACGCAGTATTTT
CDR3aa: CASSAGRTSGKGIPDTQYF

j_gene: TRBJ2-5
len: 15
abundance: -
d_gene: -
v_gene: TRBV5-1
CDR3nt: TGCGCCAGCAGCTTGAGTATGGGAGTTGGGGAGACCCAGTACTTC
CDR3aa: CASSLSMGVGETQYF

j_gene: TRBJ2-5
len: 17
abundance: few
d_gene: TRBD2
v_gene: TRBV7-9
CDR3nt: TGTGCCAGCACCTCAACCCGGACTAGCGGGAACGAAGAGACCCAGTACTTC
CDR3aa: CASTSTRTSGNEETQYF

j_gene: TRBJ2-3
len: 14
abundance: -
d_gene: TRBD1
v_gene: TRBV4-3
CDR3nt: TGCGCCAGCAGCCCCACTGCGGGACAGGCATCGCAGTATTTT
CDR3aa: CASSPTAGQASQYF

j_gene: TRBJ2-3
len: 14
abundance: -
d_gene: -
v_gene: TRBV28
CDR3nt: TGTGCCAGCAACGGGTGGACTCCGCTAGATACGCAGTATTTT
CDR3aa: CASNGWTPLDTQYF

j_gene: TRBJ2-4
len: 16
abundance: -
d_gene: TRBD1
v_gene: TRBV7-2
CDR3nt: TGTGCCAGCAGCTCCCGGACAGGGCTAGCCAAAAACATTCAGTACTTC
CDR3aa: CASSSRTGLAKNIQYF

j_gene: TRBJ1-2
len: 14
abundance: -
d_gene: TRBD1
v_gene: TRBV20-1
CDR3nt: TGCAGTGTTTATACAGGGGGCGGGAGAGATGGCTACACCTTC
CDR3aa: CSVYTGGGRDGYTF

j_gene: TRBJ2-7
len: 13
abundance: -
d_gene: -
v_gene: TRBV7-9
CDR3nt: TGTGCCAGCAGCCCGGAAGCGGCCTACGAGCAGTACTTC
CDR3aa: CASSPEAAYEQYF

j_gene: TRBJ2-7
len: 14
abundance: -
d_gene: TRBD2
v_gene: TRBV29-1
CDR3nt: TGCAGCGTCCTCGGACTAGCGGGAGTGTACGAGCAGTACTTC
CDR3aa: CSVLGLAGVYEQYF

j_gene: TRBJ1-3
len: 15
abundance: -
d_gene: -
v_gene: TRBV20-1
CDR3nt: TGCAGTGCTAGAGAGGCCCGTGTGACTGGAAACACCATATATTTT
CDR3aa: CSAREARVTGNTIYF

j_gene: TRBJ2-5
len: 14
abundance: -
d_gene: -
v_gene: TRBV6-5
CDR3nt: TGTGCCAGCAGTTACATCGGGGGTAGGGAGACCCAGTACTTC
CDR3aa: CASSYIGGRETQYF

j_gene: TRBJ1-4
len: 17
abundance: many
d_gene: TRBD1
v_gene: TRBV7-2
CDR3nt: TGTGCCAGCAGGCGGGGACAGGGCTTTGCAACTAATGAAAAACTGTTTTTT
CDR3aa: CASRRGQGFATNEKLFF

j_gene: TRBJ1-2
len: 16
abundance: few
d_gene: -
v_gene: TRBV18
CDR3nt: TGTGCCAGCTCACCACAGGGTGCCGAGCCTTCCTATGGCTACACCTTC
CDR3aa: CASSPQGAEPSYGYTF

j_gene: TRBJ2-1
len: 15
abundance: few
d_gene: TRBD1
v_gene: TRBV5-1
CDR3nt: TGCGCCAGCAGCTTGCTTGGACAGGGCAACAATGAGCAGTTCTTC
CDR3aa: CASSLLGQGNNEQFF

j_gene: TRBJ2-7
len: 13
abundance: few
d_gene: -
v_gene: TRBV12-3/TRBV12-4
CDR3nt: TGTGCCAGAAGGGACAGACTAGTCCACGAGCAGTACTTC
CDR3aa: CARRDRLVHEQYF

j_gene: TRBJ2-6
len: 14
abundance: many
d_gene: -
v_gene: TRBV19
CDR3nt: TGTGCCAGTAGGTACACCTCTGGGGCCAACGTCCTGACTTTC
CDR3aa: CASRYTSGANVLTF

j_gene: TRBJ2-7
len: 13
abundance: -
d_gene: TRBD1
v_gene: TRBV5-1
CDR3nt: TGCGCCAGCACCGCGGGACAGGCCTACGAGCAGTACTTC
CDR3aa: CASTAGQAYEQYF

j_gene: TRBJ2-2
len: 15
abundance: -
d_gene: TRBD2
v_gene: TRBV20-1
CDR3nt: TGCAGTGCCCGAAGGGGGACTAGCTTGATCGGGGAGCTGTTTTTT
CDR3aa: CSARRGTSLIGELFF

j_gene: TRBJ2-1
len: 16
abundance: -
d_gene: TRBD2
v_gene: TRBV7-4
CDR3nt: TGTGCCAGCAGCTTAGTTTCCGGGGGGGGATACAATGAGCAGTTCTTC
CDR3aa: CASSLVSGGGYNEQFF

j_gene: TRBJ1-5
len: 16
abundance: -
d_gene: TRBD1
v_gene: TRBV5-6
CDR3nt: TGTGCCAGCAGCTTGGGCGGCGGACAGGGCCTTCAGCCCCAGCATTTT
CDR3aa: CASSLGGGQGLQPQHF

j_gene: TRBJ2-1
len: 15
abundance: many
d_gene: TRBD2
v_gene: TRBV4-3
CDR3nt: TGCGCCAGCAGCCTAGGGGCTAGCGGGAGCAATGAGCAGTTCTTC
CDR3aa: CASSLGASGSNEQFF

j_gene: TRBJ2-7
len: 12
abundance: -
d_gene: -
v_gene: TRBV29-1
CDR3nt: TGCAGCGTTGACGTGGGAGGCTACGAGCAGTACTTC
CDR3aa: CSVDVGGYEQYF

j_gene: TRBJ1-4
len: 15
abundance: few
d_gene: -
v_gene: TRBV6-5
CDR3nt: TGTGCCAGCAGTTATACGGCCGGGTTGGCTGAAAAACTGTTTTTT
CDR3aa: CASSYTAGLAEKLFF

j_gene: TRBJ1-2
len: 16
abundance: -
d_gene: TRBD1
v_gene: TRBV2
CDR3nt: TGTGCCAGCAGTTCGGGACAGGGGGTTGATGACTATGGCTACACCTTC
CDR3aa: CASSSGQGVDDYGYTF

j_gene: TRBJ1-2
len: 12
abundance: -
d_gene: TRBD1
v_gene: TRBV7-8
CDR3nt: TGTGCCAGCAGCTCAGGGGGAAAAGGCTACACCTTC
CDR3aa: CASSSGGKGYTF

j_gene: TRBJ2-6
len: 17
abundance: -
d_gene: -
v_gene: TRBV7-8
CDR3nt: TGTGCCAGCAGCTTAGCGCACGGCCGCTCTGGGGCCAACGTCCTGACTTTC
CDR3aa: CASSLAHGRSGANVLTF

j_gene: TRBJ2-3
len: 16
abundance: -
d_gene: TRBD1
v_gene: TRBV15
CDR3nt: TGTGCCACCAGCACCCAGGACAGGGCTAGCACAGATACGCAGTATTTT
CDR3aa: CATSTQDRASTDTQYF

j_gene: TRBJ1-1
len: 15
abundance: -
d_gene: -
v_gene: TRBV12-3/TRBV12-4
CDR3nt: TGTGCCAGCAGTCCCAGACAGCCCAGGGCCACTGAAGCTTTCTTT
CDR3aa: CASSPRQPRATEAFF

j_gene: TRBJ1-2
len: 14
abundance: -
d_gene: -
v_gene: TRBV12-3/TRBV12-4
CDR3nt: TGTGCCAGCAGTCCCCGGGACTTTAACTATGGCTACACCTTC
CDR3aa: CASSPRDFNYGYTF

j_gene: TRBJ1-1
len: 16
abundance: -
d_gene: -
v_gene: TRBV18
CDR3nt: TGTGCCAGCTCACCACGGTGGGGTGAATGGAACACTGAAGCTTTCTTT
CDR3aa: CASSPRWGEWNTEAFF

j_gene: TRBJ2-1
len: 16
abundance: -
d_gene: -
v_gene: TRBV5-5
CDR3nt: TGTGCCAGCAGCTGGGGCGGGCAGGTAGATAACAATGAGCAGTTCTTC
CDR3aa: CASSWGGQVDNNEQFF

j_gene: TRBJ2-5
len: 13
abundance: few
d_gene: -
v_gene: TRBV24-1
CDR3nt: TGTGCCACCAGCTCAGGTCCGGATAAGACCCAGTACTTC
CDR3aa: CATSSGPDKTQYF

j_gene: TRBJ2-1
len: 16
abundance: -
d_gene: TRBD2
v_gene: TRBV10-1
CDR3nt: TGCGCCAGCAGCAGTTTAGCGGGAGGGCCCTACAATGAGCAGTTCTTC
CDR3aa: CASSSLAGGPYNEQFF

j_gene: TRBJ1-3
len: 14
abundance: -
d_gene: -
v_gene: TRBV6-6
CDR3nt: TGTGCCAGCAGTCCCTATATCTCTGGAAACACCATATATTTT
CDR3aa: CASSPYISGNTIYF

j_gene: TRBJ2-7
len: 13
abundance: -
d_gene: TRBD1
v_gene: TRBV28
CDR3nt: TGTGCCAGCAGTGGGGACAGAGTCTACGAGCAGTACTTC
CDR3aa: CASSGDRVYEQYF

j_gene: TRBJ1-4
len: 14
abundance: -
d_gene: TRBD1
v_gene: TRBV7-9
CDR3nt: TGTGCCAGCAGCACCGACAGGGATGCTGAAAAACTGTTTTTT
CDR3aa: CASSTDRDAEKLFF

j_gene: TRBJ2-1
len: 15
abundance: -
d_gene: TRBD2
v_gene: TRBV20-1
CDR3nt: TGCAGTGCTAGAGTGACTAGCGGGGGCTACAATGAGCAGTTCTTC
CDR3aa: CSARVTSGGYNEQFF

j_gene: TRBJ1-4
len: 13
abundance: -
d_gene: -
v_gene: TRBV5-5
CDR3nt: TGTGCCAGCAGCTTGCAGGGCTTTGAAAAACTGTTTTTT
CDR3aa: CASSLQGFEKLFF

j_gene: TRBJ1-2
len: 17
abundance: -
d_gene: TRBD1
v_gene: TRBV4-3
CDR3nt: TGCGCCAGCAGCCAAGATCGGAGACAGGGAGTGGACTATGGCTACACCTTC
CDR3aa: CASSQDRRQGVDYGYTF

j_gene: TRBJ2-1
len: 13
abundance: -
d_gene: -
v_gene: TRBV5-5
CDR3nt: TGTGCCAGCAGCTTTTCACTAGACGATGAGCAGTTCTTC
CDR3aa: CASSFSLDDEQFF

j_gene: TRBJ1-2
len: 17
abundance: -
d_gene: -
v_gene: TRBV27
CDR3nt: TGTGCCAGCAACAGAGGGTACGTGGACGGCTCCCTGGGGGGCTACACCTTC
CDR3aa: CASNRGYVDGSLGGYTF

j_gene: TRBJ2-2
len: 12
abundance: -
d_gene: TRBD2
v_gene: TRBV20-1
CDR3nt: TGCAGTGCTACGGGGGGTAGCGGGGAGCTGTTTTTT
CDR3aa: CSATGGSGELFF

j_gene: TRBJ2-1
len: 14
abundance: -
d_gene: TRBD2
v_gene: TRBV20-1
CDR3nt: TGCAGTGGAAAAGTCGCGGGGGGGCCGGCTGAGCAGTTCTTC
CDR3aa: CSGKVAGGPAEQFF

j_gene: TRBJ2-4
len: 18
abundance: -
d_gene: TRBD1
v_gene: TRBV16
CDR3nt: TGTGCCAGCAGCCAAATCCCCGGTGCGGACAGGGCCAAAAACATTCAGTACTTC
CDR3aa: CASSQIPGADRAKNIQYF

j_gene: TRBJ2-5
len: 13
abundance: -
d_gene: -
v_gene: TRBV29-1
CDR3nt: TGCAGCGTTGGTTTGGTCTACCAAGAGACCCAGTACTTC
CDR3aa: CSVGLVYQETQYF